This T cell receptor beta chain was observed in a study of OX40 agonist ivuxolimab in advanced cancers. CDR1 and CDR2 (germline): LNHNV, YYDKDF (reference sequence). The J segment lost 2 bases and the V segment lost 5 bases, leaving 7 bases of the junction unmatched. The CDR3 has 15 residues. TCRdb keeps only in-frame clones here, not all; method: immunoSEQ multiplex PCR. The top ten clones hold around 15% of a sample with 12,000 or so clones, over 75% of them seen once. Here the sequenced sample was CD4+ or CD8+ T cells sorted from blood, taken in a trial of the OX40 agonist ivuxolimab. This receptor was taken from an adult with an advanced solid tumor such as melanoma, head and neck, liver or kidney cancer. The genes are TRBV15 and TRBJ2-7; 9 nucleotides match TRBD2. CDR3 amino acids: CATSGDGGRAYEQYF. DNA of the CDR3: TGTGCCACCAGCGGGGACGGCGGGAGGGCCTACGAGCAGTACTTC.